This entry concerns a single TCR beta chain. Its specific antigen is unknown. It has no much larger one-base neighbor in the sample; base qualities were not kept. The cohort consisted of 666 healthy bone marrow donors. At the time of sampling, all cohort members were nominally healthy, though unrecorded immune exposures were likely present. The donor tested CMV seronegative and was one of the 352 seronegative cohort members. Each donor provided a peripheral blood sample, and peripheral blood mononuclear cells were used for TCR beta sequencing. The Qiagen DNeasy Blood Extraction Kit was used to extract genomic DNA from the blood cell samples. The germline V gene encodes CDR1 ENHRY and CDR2 SYGVKD. The CDR3 sequence holds 13 residues, the cysteine and phenylalanine included. This entry keeps only the CDR3 DNA: 39 bases, framed from base 1. V was cut back by 0 bases and J by 8 bases, leaving a gap of 10 bases between them.

The library was obtained by the immunoSEQ multiplex PCR assay. For the multiplex PCR, a mixture combining 60 forward primers for TCR Vbeta segments and 13 reverse primers for TCR Jbeta segments was used. A multiplex PCR assay on genomic DNA amplified the CDR3 region of rearranged TCR beta genes. On the Illumina HiSeq System, the amplified TCR beta libraries were sequenced as 87-base-pair reads. The authors' pipeline ran thus. A later analysis counted some 74 million unique TCR beta chains across the 666 repertoires, and roughly 11 million of these chains were shared by at least two donors. To remove PCR and sequencing errors, raw reads were error-corrected and collapsed into unique sequences using a nearest-neighbor algorithm that merged closely related sequences. Alignment of CDR3 sequences to IMGT reference sequences was used to assign V, D and J gene segments. For a sequence to be retained, at least a six-nucleotide match to both a V gene segment and a J gene segment was required. Rearrangements were classified as productive when the CDR3 lacked stop codons and remained in frame with V and J, and all other rearrangements were classified as non-productive. Following IMGT convention, CDR3 was defined as the stretch from the second conserved V-encoded cysteine to the conserved J-encoded phenylalanine. Sequences without an unambiguous match to a single V gene segment were excluded from the earlier analysis of 450 to 750 of the donors. An earlier analysis of 500 to 700 of the donors classified V segments as functional when productive rearrangements were above 56.7% and as segregating when the standard deviation between donors was above 5%. To diagnose cytomegalovirus status from the catalog of TCR beta chain sequences, a statistical classification framework was built. V and J gene assignment, in a later analysis, came from comparing TCR nucleotide sequences with IMGT/GENE-DB human TR gene sequences. The TCRdist pipeline was used in a later analysis to assign CDR3 sequences and most-parsimonious VDJ recombination scenarios. A later analysis defined each TCR beta chain by its CDR3 amino acid sequence plus V-gene family, and excluded reads lacking a unique V-gene family. A later analysis removed 450 to 600 highly shared, low-generation-probability nucleotide sequences to deal with suspected cross-contamination and a sequencing artifact. A later analysis calculated a clonal expansion index for each public chain from normalized within-repertoire ranks of inferred template counts. In a later analysis, generation probabilities were computed using a VDJ recombination model fitted to out-of-frame rearrangements, and the results were checked against IGoR. In a later analysis, TCR-TCR, TCR-HLA and TCR-CMV co-occurrence was scored with hypergeometric tests, and a repertoire-size bias correction was applied to TCR pairs. In a later analysis, false discovery rates were estimated by permuting HLA or CMV assignments 20 times. In a later analysis, co-occurring TCRs were grouped using DBSCAN, and TCRdist sequence similarity was added for clustering within HLA-allele-positive subsets. Repertoires with fewer than 30,000 or more than 120,000 public chains, plus five repertoires with anomalous nucleotide sharing, were excluded from co-occurrence clustering. The clones in this table, taken by TCRdb from immuneACCESS, are in-frame only. Not every clone is retained; where verified, under half of the shortfall comes from an unresolved V gene, and the cause of the rest is unknown. The V and J calls and clone size are taken from that table; D and trimming were inferred from the DNA. This sample gives hundreds of thousands of clones in total; 70% to 90% of them show up just once. The ten largest clones capture 2% to 3% of the sample.

The source of the sample is a study of cytomegalovirus exposure and HLA in healthy donors (TCRdb year 2017). Notes on the research overall: In an earlier analysis of about 560 of the donors, 250 to 350 Gb of sequence data and approximately 120 million unique TCR beta sequences from 180 million or so T cells were reported. Genome-wide SNP genotypes for about three fifths of the roughly 700 donors were used in a later genetic analysis, which treated that subset as a discovery cohort. Roughly 5 DR-DQ haplotypes were handled as single units for association and clustering, since linkage in the cohort was strong. An earlier analysis of nearly 600 of the donors applied high-throughput TCR beta sequencing to assess whether each TCR beta V gene segment acted as functional or pseudogenic. To predict cytomegalovirus infection status, the study combined high-throughput TCR immunosequencing, statistical association of individual TCRs with disease status, and machine learning. The number of typed donors differed by locus: roughly 629-640 for A, B, C, DRB1 and DQB1; 500 to 550 for DQA1; approximately 600 for DPA1; and 450 to 480 for DPB1. An early release covering 550 to 700 HLA-typed donors comprised approximately 300 gigabases of sequencing data and some 79 million unique TCR sequences. Using immunosequencing, the study profiled T cell repertoires from about 610 subjects and related those repertoires to cytomegalovirus serostatus. Every discovery cohort repertoire had been produced on one sequencing platform. A later analysis re-analyzed previously published TCR beta repertoires from 500 to 700 donors and added high-resolution HLA genotyping to study TCR occurrence patterns. In addition to the first cohort of roughly 700 subjects, a separate validation cohort of approximately 130 different subjects was used. Both class I and class II loci were covered by HLA typing, at four-digit resolution. Donor age, sex, ethnicity and CMV serostatus were collected together with the repertoire data. Among 300 to 500 genotyped donors of the cohort, an average of around 250,000 unique TCR beta nucleotide sequences was sequenced per donor, of which roughly 17% were non-productive. Among the approximately 400 genotyped donors, around 81% belonged to the genetic ancestry cluster associated with self-reported Caucasian donors. Rather than drawing on any new phenotypic data, the later analysis identified candidate immune exposures from TCR beta sequences and the way those sequences occurred across donors. The study aimed to test whether signatures of past pathogen exposure could be identified by cataloging public T cell receptors.

Overall study results and their limits: Across donors, most TCR sequences were observed very rarely, whereas some public TCRs were present in many individuals. In an earlier analysis of roughly 500 of the donors, most TCR beta V segments appeared in productive rearrangements about 87% or about 30% of the time, broadly matching IMGT annotations. In a later analysis, about 17,000 TCR beta sequences were associated with specific HLA alleles at a false discovery rate of 0.05. Linkage disequilibrium might explain the correlated functional status among segregating V segments, but an unknown experimental factor could not be ruled out. In a later analysis, most CMV-associated TCR beta chains were found to appear HLA-restricted, with HLA associations seemingly driven largely by CMV exposure. Presence/absence analyses assumed roughly uniform sequencing depth across donors, an assumption that may not hold. In the study, around 150 TCR beta chains were listed as associated with cytomegalovirus. In a later analysis, several top co-occurrence clusters were reported to appear linked to parvovirus B19, influenza, CMV and Epstein-Barr virus. It was suggested by the authors that the approach could potentially be generalized to other disease states and immunological phenotypes. A later genetic analysis reported fewer N-insertions in productive TCRs among donors in an Asian-associated ancestry cluster than the roughly 620-donor mean. Strong co-occurrence of HLA alleles, especially DR and DQ, made assigning TCR associations to individual alleles difficult. Immune exposure information for the cohort was limited to CMV serostatus. A further reported finding was that TCR beta sequences accurately predicted the HLA-A and HLA-B alleles for most subjects in the first cohort. A group of highly shared sequence variants was considered likely to be a technical artifact of the sequencing pipeline. In both the original and validation cohorts, the classifier was reported to diagnose cytomegalovirus status with high specificity and sensitivity. Some IMGT-functional V segments, including TRBV6-2 and TRBV6-3, could not be told apart with the 87-base-pair reads, so those segments were excluded. HLA typing was unavailable for some donors at each locus, so association tests used only the typed subset. Three of the identified cytomegalovirus-associated TCR beta chains were confirmed in vitro to be specific for cytomegalovirus antigens. About 15 rarely observed V segments, including chromosome 9 orphons, were excluded from the earlier analysis of about 500 of the donors because counts were too low. A later genetic analysis associated a missense DCLRE1C variant with V-gene and J-gene trimming of TCR beta chains, and an independent cohort replicated the association. In a later analysis, TCR association rates were found to vary across HLA loci, with the most associated TCRs seen for DRB1 alleles and the fewest for HLA-C alleles. This cohort had only TCR beta chains sequenced, and the lack of alpha or paired-chain data limited which features could be detected. In a later analysis, HLA-associated TCR beta chains showed more clonal expansion and lower generation probabilities than non-associated chains that were equally common.

Sequencing input: PBMCs. The rearrangement combines TRBV10-3 with TRBJ2-5; no D gene can be assigned with confidence. This receptor was identified in a woman aged 18-35 years in good health and CMV-seronegative. The CDR3 amino acid sequence is: CAISESETGTQYF. DNA sequence: TGTGCCATCAGTGAGTCTGAGACTGGCACCCAGTACTTC.